This TCR beta chain emerged from a study of blood T cell repertoires in COVID-19. As for the study in general: T cells, B-cell-depleted T cells, or PBMCs supplied cDNA or gDNA.

The data were produced by immunoSEQ multiplex PCR, yet TCRdb's version contains in-frame clones alone and is incomplete. The sample contains 140,000 to 150,000 clones, nearly 90% of which appear only once. V gave up 4 bases and J gave up 0 bases, with 8 bases separating them. CDR1 and CDR2 (germline): SQVTM, ANQGSEA. CDR3 length: 13 residues. This TCR was recovered from a man between 65 and 80 years old with acute or convalescent COVID-19. Material: peripheral blood. This chain connects TRBV29-1 to TRBJ2-3; TRBD1 is a possible D gene (6 bases). CDR3 sequence: CSVVGGSTDTQYF. The CDR3 DNA follows: TGCAGCGTTGTAGGGGGTAGCACAGATACGCAGTATTTT.